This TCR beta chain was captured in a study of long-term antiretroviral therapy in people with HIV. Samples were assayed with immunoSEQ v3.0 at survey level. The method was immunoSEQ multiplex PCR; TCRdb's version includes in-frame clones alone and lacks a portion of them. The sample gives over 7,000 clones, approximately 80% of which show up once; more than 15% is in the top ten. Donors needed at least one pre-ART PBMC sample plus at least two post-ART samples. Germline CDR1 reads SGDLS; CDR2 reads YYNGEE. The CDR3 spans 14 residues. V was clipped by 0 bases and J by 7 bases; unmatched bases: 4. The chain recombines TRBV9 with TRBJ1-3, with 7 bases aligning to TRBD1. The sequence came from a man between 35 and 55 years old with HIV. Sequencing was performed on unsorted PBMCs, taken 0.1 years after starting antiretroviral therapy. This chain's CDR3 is CASSVAPGGNTIYF. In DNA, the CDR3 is TGTGCCAGCAGCGTAGCTCCAGGGGGGAACACCATATATTTT.